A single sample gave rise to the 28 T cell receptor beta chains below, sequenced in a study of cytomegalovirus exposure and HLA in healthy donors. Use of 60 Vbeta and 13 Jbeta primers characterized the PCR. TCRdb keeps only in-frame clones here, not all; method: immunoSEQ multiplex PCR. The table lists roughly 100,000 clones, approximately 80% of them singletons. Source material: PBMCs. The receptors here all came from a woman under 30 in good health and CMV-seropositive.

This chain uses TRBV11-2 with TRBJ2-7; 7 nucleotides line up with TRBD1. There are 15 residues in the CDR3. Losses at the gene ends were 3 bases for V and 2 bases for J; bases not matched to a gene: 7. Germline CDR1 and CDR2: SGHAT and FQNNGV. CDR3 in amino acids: CASSFSQGDAYEQYF. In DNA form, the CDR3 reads TGTGCCAGCAGCTTTAGCCAGGGGGACGCCTACGAGCAGTACTTC. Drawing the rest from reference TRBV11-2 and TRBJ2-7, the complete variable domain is EAGVAQSPRYKIIEKRQSVAFWCNPISGHATLYWYQQILGQGPKLLIQFQNNGVVDDSQLPKDRFSAERLKGVDSTLKIQPAKLEDSAVYLCASSFSQGDAYEQYFGPGTRLTVT.

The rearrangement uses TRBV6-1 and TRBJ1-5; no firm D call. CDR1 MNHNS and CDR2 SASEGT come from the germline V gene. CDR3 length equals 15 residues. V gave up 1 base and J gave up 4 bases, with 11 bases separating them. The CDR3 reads CASSEVMAGNQPQHF. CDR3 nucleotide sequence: TGTGCCAGCAGTGAAGTTATGGCGGGGAATCAGCCCCAGCATTTT.

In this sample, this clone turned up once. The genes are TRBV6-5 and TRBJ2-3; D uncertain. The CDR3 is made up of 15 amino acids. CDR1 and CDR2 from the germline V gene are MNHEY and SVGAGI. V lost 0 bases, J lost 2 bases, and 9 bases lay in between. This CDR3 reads CASSYSPQLTDTQYF. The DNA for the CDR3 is TGTGCCAGCAGTTACTCGCCCCAACTCACAGATACGCAGTATTTT.

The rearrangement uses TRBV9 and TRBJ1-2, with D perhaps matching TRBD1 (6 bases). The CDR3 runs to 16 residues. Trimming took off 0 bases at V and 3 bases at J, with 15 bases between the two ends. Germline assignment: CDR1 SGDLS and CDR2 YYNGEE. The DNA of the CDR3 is TGTGCCAGCAGCGTAGCAACAGGGATAGAGGACTATGGCTACACCTTC. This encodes CASSVATGIEDYGYTF.

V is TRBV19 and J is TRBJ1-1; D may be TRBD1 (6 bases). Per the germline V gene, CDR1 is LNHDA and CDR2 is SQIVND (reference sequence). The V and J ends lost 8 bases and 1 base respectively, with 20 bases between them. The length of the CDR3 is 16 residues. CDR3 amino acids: CASLTLPGQPNTEAFF. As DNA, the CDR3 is TGTGCCAGTCTGACCCTCCCTGGACAGCCGAACACTGAAGCTTTCTTT.

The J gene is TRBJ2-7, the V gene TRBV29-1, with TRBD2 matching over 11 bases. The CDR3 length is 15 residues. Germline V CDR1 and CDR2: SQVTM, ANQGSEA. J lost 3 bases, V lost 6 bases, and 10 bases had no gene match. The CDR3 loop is CSVRGTGTSGYEQYF. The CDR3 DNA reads TGCAGCGTGCGGGGAACCGGGACTAGCGGCTACGAGCAGTACTTC.

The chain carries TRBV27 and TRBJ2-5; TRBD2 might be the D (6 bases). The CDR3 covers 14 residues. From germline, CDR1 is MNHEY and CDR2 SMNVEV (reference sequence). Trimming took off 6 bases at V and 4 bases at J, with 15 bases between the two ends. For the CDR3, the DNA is TGTGCCAGCAGGTTTGGGGGGACCGGAGAGACCCAGTACTTC. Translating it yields CASRFGGTGETQYF.

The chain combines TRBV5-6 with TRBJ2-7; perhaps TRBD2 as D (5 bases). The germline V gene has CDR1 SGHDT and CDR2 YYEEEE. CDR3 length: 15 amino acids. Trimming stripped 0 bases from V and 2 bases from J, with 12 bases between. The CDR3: CASSLGSGRPYEQYF. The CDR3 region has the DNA TGTGCCAGCAGCTTGGGGAGCGGAAGGCCCTACGAGCAGTACTTC.

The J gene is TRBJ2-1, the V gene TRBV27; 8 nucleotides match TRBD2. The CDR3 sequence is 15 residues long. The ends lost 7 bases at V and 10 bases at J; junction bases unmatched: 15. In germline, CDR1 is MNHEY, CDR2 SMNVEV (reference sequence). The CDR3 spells CASTPLAVVPGEQFF. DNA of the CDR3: TGTGCCAGCACCCCACTAGCGGTAGTCCCTGGAGAGCAGTTCTTC.

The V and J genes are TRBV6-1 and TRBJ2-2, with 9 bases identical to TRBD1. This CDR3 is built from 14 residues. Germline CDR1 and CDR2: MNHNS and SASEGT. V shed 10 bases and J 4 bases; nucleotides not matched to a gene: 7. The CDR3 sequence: CAITGQGFTGELFF. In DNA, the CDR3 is TGTGCCATTACGGGACAGGGTTTCACCGGGGAGCTGTTTTTT.

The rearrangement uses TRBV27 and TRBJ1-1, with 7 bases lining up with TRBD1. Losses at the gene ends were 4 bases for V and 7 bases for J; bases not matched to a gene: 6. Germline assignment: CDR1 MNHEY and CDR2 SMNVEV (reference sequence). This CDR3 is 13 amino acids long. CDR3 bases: TGTGCCAGCAGTTCGACAGGGTATATTGAAGCTTTCTTT. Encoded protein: CASSSTGYIEAFF.

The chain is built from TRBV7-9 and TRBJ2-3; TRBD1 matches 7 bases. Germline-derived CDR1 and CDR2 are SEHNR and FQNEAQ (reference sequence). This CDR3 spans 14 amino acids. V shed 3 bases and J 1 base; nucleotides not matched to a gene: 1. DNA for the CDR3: TGTGCCAGCAGCTTCGGACAGGGCACAGATACGCAGTATTTT. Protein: CASSFGQGTDTQYF. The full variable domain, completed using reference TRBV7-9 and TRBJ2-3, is DTGVSQNPRHKITKRGQNVTFRCDPISEHNRLYWYRQTLGQGPEFLTYFQNEAQLEKSRLLSDRFSAERPKGSFSTLEIQRTEQGDSAMYLCASSFGQGTDTQYFGPGTRLTVL.

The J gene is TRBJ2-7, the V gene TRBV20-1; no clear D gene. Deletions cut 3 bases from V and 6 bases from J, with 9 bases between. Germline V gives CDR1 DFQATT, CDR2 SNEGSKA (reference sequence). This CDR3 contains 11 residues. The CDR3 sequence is CSASGRTEQYF. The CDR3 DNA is TGCAGTGCTAGTGGTAGAACCGAGCAGTACTTC.

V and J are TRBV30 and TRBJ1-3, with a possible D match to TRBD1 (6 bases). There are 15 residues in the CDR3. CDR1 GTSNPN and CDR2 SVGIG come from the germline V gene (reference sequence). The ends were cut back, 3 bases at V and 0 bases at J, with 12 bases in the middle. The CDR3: CAWSRTGRSGNTIYF. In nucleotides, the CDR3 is TGTGCCTGGAGCCGCACAGGGCGCTCTGGAAACACCATATATTTT.

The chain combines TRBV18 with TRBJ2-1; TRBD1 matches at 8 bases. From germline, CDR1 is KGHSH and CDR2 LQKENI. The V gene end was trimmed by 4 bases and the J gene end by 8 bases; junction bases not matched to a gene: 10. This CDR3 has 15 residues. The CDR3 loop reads CASSLRDRLWDEQFF. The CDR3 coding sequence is TGTGCCAGCTCACTCCGGGACAGGCTTTGGGATGAGCAGTTCTTC.

For the CDR3, the DNA is TGTGCCAGCAGCCCTCAGGGGGGCCACACTGAAGCTTTCTTT. Translation gives CASSPQGGHTEAFF. The chain uses TRBV7-2 and TRBJ1-1; 7 bases line up with TRBD1. The length of the CDR3 is 14 residues. The J segment lost 3 bases and the V segment lost 5 bases, leaving 6 bases of the junction unmatched. The germline V gene has CDR1 SGHTA and CDR2 FQGNSA.

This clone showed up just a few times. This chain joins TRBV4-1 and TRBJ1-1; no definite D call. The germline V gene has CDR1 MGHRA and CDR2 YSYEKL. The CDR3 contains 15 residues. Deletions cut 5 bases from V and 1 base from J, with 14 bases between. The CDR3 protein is CASSRREPENTEAFF. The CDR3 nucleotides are TGCGCCAGCAGCAGGAGGGAGCCCGAGAACACTGAAGCTTTCTTT.

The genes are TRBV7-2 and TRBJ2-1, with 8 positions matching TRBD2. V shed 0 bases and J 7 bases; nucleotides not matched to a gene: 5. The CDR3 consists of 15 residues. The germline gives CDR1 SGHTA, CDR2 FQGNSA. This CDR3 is CASSLAAGVRNEQFF. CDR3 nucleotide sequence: TGTGCCAGCAGCTTAGCAGCGGGAGTACGGAATGAGCAGTTCTTC.

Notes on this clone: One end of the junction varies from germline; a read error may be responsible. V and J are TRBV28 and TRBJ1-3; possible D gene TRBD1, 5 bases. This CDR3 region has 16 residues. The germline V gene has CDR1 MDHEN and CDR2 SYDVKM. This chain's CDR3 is CASSPMDGGVDNNIYF. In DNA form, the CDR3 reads TGTGCCAGCAGTCCAATGGACGGGGGAGTCGACAACAACATATATTTT.

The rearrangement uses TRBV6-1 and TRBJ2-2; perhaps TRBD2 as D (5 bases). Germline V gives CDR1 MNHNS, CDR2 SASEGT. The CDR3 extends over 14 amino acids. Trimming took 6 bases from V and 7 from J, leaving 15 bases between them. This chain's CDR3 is CASSWGVQNGELFF. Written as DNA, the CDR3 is TGTGCCAGCAGCTGGGGAGTCCAAAACGGGGAGCTGTTTTTT.

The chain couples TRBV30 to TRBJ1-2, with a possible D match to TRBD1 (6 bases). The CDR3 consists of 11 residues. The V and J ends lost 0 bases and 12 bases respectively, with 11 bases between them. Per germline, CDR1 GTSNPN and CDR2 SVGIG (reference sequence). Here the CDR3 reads CAWSVQGPNTF. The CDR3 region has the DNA TGTGCCTGGAGTGTACAGGGACCCAACACCTTC.

In DNA form, the CDR3 reads TGTGCCTGGAGTGTACTCTGGGGCCTGGGAGGGACTGAAGCTTTCTTT. Translation gives CAWSVLWGLGGTEAFF. This rearrangement joins TRBV30 to TRBJ1-1; D might be TRBD1 (5 bases). V lost 0 bases to trimming and J lost 5 bases, with 19 bases between them. CDR1 is GTSNPN, CDR2 SVGIG, per germline (reference sequence). The CDR3 is 16 residues long.

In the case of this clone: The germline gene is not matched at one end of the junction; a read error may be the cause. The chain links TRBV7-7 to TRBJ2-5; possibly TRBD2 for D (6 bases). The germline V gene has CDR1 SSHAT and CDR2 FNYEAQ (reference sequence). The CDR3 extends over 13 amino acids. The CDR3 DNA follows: TGTGCTAGCAGCTCTAGCGAAAGTGAGACCCAGTACTTC. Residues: CASSSSESETQYF.

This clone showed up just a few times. DNA of the CDR3: TGTGCCAGCAGCCAACGAGGAAGCGGGGCCAGGGATTACGAGCAGTACTTC. Its protein is CASSQRGSGARDYEQYF. The genes are TRBV4-2 and TRBJ2-7, with 7 positions matching TRBD2. The CDR3 consists of 17 residues. Germline V gene sequence: CDR1 LGHNA, CDR2 YNFKEQ. After removal of 2 bases from V and 4 bases from J, the junction contained 14 bases not matched to a gene.

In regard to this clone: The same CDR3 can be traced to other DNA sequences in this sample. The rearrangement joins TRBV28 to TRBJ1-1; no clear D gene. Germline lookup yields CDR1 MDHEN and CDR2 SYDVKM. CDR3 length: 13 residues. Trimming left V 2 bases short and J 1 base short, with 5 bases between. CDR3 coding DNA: TGTGCCAGCAGTTTACGGGGGAACACTGAAGCTTTCTTT. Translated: CASSLRGNTEAFF.

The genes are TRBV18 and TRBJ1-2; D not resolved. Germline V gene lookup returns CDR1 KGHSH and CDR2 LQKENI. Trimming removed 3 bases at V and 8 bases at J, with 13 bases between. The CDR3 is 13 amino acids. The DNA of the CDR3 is TGTGCCAGCTCACCGCGGGGAGGTGACGGCTACACCTTC. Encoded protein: CASSPRGGDGYTF.

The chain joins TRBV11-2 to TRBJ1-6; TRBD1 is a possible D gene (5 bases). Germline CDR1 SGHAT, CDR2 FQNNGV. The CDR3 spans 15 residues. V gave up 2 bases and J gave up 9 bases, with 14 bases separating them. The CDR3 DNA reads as TGTGCCAGCAGCTTATCGGGGGATTTGACTTCACCCCTCCACTTT. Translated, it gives CASSLSGDLTSPLHF.

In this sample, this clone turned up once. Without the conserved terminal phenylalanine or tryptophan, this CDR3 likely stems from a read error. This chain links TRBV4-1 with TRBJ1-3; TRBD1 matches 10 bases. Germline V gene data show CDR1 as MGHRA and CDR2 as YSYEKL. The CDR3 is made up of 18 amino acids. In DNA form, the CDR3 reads TGCGCCGGCAGCCACATCGGGGACAGGGGCTTTCCTGGAAACACCATATATTGT. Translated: CAGSHIGDRGFPGNTIYC.